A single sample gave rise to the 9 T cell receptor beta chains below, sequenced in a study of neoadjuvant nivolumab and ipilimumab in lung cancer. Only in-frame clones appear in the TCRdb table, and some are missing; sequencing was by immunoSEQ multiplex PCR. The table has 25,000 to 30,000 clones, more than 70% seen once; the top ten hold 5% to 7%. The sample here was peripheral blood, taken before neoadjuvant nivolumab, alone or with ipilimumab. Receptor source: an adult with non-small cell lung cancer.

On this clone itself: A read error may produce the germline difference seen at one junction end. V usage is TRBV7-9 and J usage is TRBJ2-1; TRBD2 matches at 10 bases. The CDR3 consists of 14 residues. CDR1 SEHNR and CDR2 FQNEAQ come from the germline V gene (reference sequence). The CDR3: CASSLAGAHNEQFF. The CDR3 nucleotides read TGTGCCAGCAGCCTAGCGGGGGCTCACAATGAGCAGTTCTTC.

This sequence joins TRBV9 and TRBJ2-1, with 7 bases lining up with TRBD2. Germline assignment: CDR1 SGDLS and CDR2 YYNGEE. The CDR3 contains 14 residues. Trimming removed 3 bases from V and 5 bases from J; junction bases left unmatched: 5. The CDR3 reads CASSAGGWNNEQFF. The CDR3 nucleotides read TGTGCCAGCAGCGCGGGGGGTTGGAACAATGAGCAGTTCTTC.

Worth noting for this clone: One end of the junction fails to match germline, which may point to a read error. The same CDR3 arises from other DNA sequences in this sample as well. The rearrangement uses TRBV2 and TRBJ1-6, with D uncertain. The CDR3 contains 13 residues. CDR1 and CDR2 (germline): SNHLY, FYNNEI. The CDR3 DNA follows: TGTGCCAGCAGCGGCACCGAGAATTCACCTCTCCACTTT. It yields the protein CASSGTENSPLHF.

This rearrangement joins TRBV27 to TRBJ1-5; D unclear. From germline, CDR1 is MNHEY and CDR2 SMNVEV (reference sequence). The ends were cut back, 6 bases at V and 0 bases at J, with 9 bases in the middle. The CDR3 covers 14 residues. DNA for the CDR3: TGTGCCAGCAGAGCAGTTTATAGCAATCAGCCCCAGCATTTT. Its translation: CASRAVYSNQPQHF.

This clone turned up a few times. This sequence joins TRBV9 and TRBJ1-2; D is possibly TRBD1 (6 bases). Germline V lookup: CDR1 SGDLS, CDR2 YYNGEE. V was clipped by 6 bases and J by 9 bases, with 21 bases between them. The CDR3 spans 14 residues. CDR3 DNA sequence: TGTGCCAGCACCTCCGGGGGGGGCGCACGTAGCTACACCTTC. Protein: CASTSGGGARSYTF.

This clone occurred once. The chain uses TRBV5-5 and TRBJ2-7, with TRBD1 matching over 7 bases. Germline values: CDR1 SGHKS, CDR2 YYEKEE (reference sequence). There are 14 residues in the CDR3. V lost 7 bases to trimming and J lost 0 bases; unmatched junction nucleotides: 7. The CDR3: CASLGQPSSYEQYF. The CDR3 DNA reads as TGTGCCAGCTTGGGACAGCCGAGCTCCTACGAGCAGTACTTC.

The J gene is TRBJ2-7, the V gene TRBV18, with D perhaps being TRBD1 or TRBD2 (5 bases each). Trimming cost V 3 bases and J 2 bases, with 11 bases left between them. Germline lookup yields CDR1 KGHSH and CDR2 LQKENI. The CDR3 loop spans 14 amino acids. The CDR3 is CASSPPTGPYEQYF. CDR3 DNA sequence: TGTGCCAGCTCACCTCCAACGGGGCCCTACGAGCAGTACTTC.

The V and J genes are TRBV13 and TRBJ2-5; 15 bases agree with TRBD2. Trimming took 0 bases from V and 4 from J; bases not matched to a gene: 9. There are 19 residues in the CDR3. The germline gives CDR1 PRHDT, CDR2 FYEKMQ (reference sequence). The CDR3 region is CASSLGLRTSGGASETQYF. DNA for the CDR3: TGTGCCAGCAGCTTAGGCCTTCGGACTAGCGGGGGGGCCTCAGAGACCCAGTACTTC.

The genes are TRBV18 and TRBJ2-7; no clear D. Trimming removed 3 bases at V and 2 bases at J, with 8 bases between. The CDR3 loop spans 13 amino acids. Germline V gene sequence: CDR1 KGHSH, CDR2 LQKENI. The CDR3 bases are TGTGCCAGCTCACCGCGAGGTCCCTACGAGCAGTACTTC. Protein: CASSPRGPYEQYF. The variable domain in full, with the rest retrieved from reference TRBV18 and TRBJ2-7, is NAGVMQNPRHLVRRRGQEARLRCSPMKGHSHVYWYRQLPEEGLKFMVYLQKENIIDESGMPKERFSAEFPKEGPSILRIQQVVRGDSAAYFCASSPRGPYEQYFGPGTRLTVT.